A single sample is the source of the 29 T cell receptor beta chains below, sequenced in a study of cytomegalovirus exposure and HLA in healthy donors. Primers included in the PCR were 60 Vbeta and 13 Jbeta primers. Some clones are missing from TCRdb's copy, which holds only in-frame ones; the method was immunoSEQ multiplex PCR. The data contain 95,000 to 120,000 clones, 67% of them seen just once; the ten biggest clones take up roughly 8.3%. Sequences were obtained from PBMCs. All receptors come from a man aged 18 to 35 in good health and CMV-seropositive.

This chain links TRBV5-1 with TRBJ2-3; the match to TRBD2 covers 7 bases. The length of the CDR3 is 16 residues. CDR1 is SGHRS and CDR2 is YFSETQ in the germline V gene. Trimming cost V 0 bases and J 1 base; bases outside gene matches: 5. CDR3 nucleotides: TGCGCCAGCAGCTTGGGCGGGGGACCAGGCACAGATACGCAGTATTTT. This encodes CASSLGGGPGTDTQYF.

CDR3 coding DNA: TGTGCCTGGAACCGGGGTTTGGCGGAGAGAGATGGCTACACCTTC. The encoded protein is CAWNRGLAERDGYTF. The chain carries TRBV30 and TRBJ1-2; unclear D gene. The CDR3 consists of 15 residues. The V and J ends lost 4 bases and 6 bases respectively, with 21 bases between them. Looked up from germline, CDR1 is GTSNPN and CDR2 is SVGIG (reference sequence).

This rearrangement joins TRBV7-2 to TRBJ2-5; D possibly corresponds to TRBD2 (5 bases). The CDR3 is 13 residues long. CDR1 and CDR2 from the germline V gene are SGHTA and FQGNSA. The V end lost 1 base, the J end lost 4 bases, and 7 bases lay between the germline ends. CDR3 residues: CASSLGLIETQYF. CDR3 in DNA: TGTGCCAGCAGCTTAGGACTAATAGAGACCCAGTACTTC.

The chain combines TRBV6-1 with TRBJ1-2, with 9 nucleotides matching TRBD1. CDR3 size: 15 residues. V gave up 4 bases and J gave up 6 bases; unmatched junction bases: 9. From germline, CDR1 is MNHNS and CDR2 SASEGT. CDR3 in DNA: TGTGCCAGCAGTGCACGTCTGGACAGGGGCGATGGCTACACCTTC. Translated: CASSARLDRGDGYTF.

This clone was seen only a few times. V gene TRBV18 combines with J gene TRBJ1-1; D is unresolved. V gave up 6 bases and J gave up 8 bases, with 10 bases separating them. The CDR3 loop spans 11 amino acids. CDR1 and CDR2 from the germline V gene are KGHSH and LQKENI. This CDR3 reads CASSLQAEAFF. The CDR3 bases are TGTGCCAGCTCCCTCCAAGCCGAAGCTTTCTTT.

The chain carries TRBV28 and TRBJ2-1; 11 nucleotides agree with TRBD2. The J segment lost 10 bases and the V segment lost 2 bases, leaving 4 bases of the junction unmatched. The germline CDR1 and CDR2 sequences are MDHEN and SYDVKM. This CDR3 comprises 14 residues. CDR3 coding DNA: TGTGCCAGCAGTTTACTAGCGGGGGGAGGGGAGCAGTTCTTC. As protein: CASSLLAGGGEQFF.

This sequence joins TRBV5-6 and TRBJ1-6; D is undetermined. CDR3 length: 14 residues. Germline V lookup: CDR1 SGHDT, CDR2 YYEEEE. V was trimmed by 2 bases and J by 5 bases, leaving 8 bases between them. The CDR3 DNA sequence: TGTGCCAGCAGCTTTTACGGTAATAATTCACCCCTCCACTTT. Translating gives CASSFYGNNSPLHF.

The chain is built from TRBV15 and TRBJ2-3; D is unclear. The CDR3 length is 13 residues. Germline CDR1 and CDR2: LNHNV and YYDKDF (reference sequence). Trimming shortened V by 4 bases and J by 1 base, and 6 bases separated the two germline ends. CDR3 protein: CATSTRGTDTQYF. The CDR3 DNA reads as TGTGCCACCAGCACCCGGGGCACAGATACGCAGTATTTT.

Concerning this clone itself: The same CDR3 can be traced to other DNA sequences in this sample. The J gene is TRBJ2-5, the V gene TRBV6-5; no clear D gene. The germline V gene encodes CDR1 MNHEY and CDR2 SVGAGI. The CDR3 sequence is 11 residues long. Trimming cost V 4 bases and J 5 bases, with 5 bases left between them. The CDR3 loop is CASSSRETQYF. CDR3 bases: TGTGCCAGCAGTTCGAGGGAGACCCAGTACTTC.

The J gene is TRBJ1-3, the V gene TRBV4-1; tentatively, D is TRBD1 (5 bases). The V end was cut by 4 bases, the J end by 8 bases, with 27 bases between. The CDR3 sequence is 18 residues long. Germline V gene data show CDR1 as MGHRA and CDR2 as YSYEKL. CDR3 DNA sequence: TGCGCCAGCAGCCCCAATCTACGGAGGGACCCTCAAGGAGACACCATATATTTT. Protein: CASSPNLRRDPQGDTIYF.

The chain carries TRBV2 and TRBJ2-1; 10 bases align to TRBD2. This CDR3 comprises 16 residues. Germline CDR1 is SNHLY and CDR2 is FYNNEI. J gave up 1 base and V 6 bases, and 6 bases lay outside the gene matches. CDR3 DNA: TGTGCCAGCAGCTTACTAGCGGGGAGGTCCTACAATGAGCAGTTCTTC. It yields the protein CASSLLAGRSYNEQFF.

V is TRBV11-3 and J is TRBJ2-5; 8 nucleotides align to TRBD2. V gave up 0 bases and J gave up 5 bases; unmatched junction bases: 11. The CDR3 has 17 residues. Germline CDR1 is SGHNT and CDR2 is YENEEA. As DNA, the CDR3 is TGTGCCAGCAGCTTAGATGGCCCTCGGGGGGGGAGGGAGACCCAGTACTTC. It specifies CASSLDGPRGGRETQYF.

This clone showed up many times. This chain links TRBV11-2 with TRBJ2-7; 12 nucleotides line up with TRBD1. The CDR3 covers 17 residues. Germline V CDR1 and CDR2: SGHAT, FQNNGV. The ends lost 3 bases at V and 4 bases at J; junction bases unmatched: 10. CDR3 bases: TGTGCCAGCAGCTTGGGGACAGGGGGCGTCCAATCTTACGAGCAGTACGTC. Protein sequence: CASSLGTGGVQSYEQYV.

J is TRBJ1-5 and V is TRBV6-1, with TRBD1 matching 7 bases. Trimming removed 4 bases from V and 0 bases from J; junction bases left unmatched: 15. The germline V gene encodes CDR1 MNHNS and CDR2 SASEGT. This CDR3 region has 19 residues. The CDR3 spells CASSACSGQILYSNQPQHF. CDR3 nucleotides: TGTGCCAGCAGTGCCTGTTCGGGACAGATACTATATAGCAATCAGCCCCAGCATTTT.

The chain uses TRBV2 and TRBJ2-7, with 8 bases lining up with TRBD1. The CDR3 contains 12 residues. Germline values: CDR1 SNHLY, CDR2 FYNNEI. Trimming cost V 11 bases and J 5 bases; bases outside gene matches: 8. The CDR3 sequence: CAGRQGNDEQYF. The CDR3 DNA reads as TGTGCCGGACGACAGGGGAACGACGAGCAGTACTTC.

The chain combines TRBV6-5 with TRBJ2-7, with 12 bases that match TRBD1. The V segment lost 5 bases and the J segment 6 bases; nucleotides outside the gene matches: 5. This CDR3 comprises 14 residues. CDR1 and CDR2 (germline): MNHEY, SVGAGI. The CDR3 DNA follows: TGTGCCAGCAGTAGGGACAGGGGGCAGGGCGAGCAGTACGTC. It yields the protein CASSRDRGQGEQYV.

This chain joins TRBV5-1 and TRBJ2-7; perhaps TRBD2 as D (5 bases). The V end was cut by 4 bases, the J end by 3 bases, with 17 bases between. Germline CDR1 SGHRS, CDR2 YFSETQ. This CDR3 comprises 15 residues. CDR3 region: CASSLLGLYDYEQYF. The CDR3, as DNA: TGCGCCAGCAGCCTACTCGGACTGTACGACTACGAGCAGTACTTC.

The chain is built from TRBV5-6 and TRBJ2-5; a weak D match, TRBD2 (5 bases). The J call may be wrong; the DNA end is better matched by TRBJ2-7. From germline, CDR1 is SGHDT and CDR2 YYEEEE. The length of the CDR3 is 14 residues. The CDR3, as DNA: TGTGCCAGCAGCTTGGGGACTTTCTCCTACGAGCAGTACTTC. Protein: CASSLGTFSYEQYF.

J is TRBJ1-1 and V is TRBV27; 7 bases match TRBD1. The CDR3 contains 17 residues. The trim removed 0 bases at V and 4 bases at J, leaving 11 bases unmatched. The germline V gene has CDR1 MNHEY and CDR2 SMNVEV (reference sequence). Here the CDR3 reads CASSLSGGGLASTEAFF. For the CDR3, the DNA is TGTGCCAGCAGTTTATCAGGGGGCGGGCTGGCGAGCACTGAAGCTTTCTTT.

The chain joins TRBV5-4 to TRBJ2-2, with 10 nucleotides matching TRBD2. V shed 0 bases and J 4 bases; nucleotides not matched to a gene: 6. CDR1 is SGHNT, CDR2 YYREEE, per germline (reference sequence). The CDR3 runs 17 residues. The CDR3 DNA is TGTGCCAGCAGCTTGGCCAGCGGGGGGGCGGGCACCGGGGAGCTGTTTTTT. It yields the protein CASSLASGGAGTGELFF.

The rearrangement joins TRBV21-1 to TRBJ2-7; the table names TRBD1, a call not compared with the DNA. TRBV21-1 represents a pseudogene. The CDR3 extends over 14 amino acids. In nucleotides, the CDR3 is TGTGCCAGCAGCAAAGCCAGGCAGTTTCACGAGCAGTACGTC. Protein product: CASSKARQFHEQYV.

The CDR3 nucleotides read TGTGCCAGCAGTGAAGTGGGACAGATAGGCTTCTTCGAGCAGTACGTC. Encoded protein: CASSEVGQIGFFEQYV. V and J are TRBV6-1 and TRBJ2-7; 7 bases align to TRBD1. V gave up 1 base and J gave up 6 bases; unmatched junction bases: 12. Germline lookup yields CDR1 MNHNS and CDR2 SASEGT. There are 16 residues in the CDR3.

In its sample, this clone was seen a few times. The rearrangement uses TRBV7-3 and TRBJ1-3; D unresolved. This CDR3 has 12 residues. Germline CDR1 SGHTA, CDR2 FQGTGA. The V gene lost 2 bases and the J gene lost 8 bases, with 7 bases spanning the gap. CDR3 amino acids: CASSLQRDTIYF. Here the CDR3 DNA reads TGTGCCAGCAGCTTACAGCGGGACACCATATATTTT. The full variable domain, its missing parts supplied by reference TRBV7-3 and TRBJ1-3, is GAGVSQTPSNKVTEKGKYVELRCDPISGHTALYWYRQSLGQGPEFLIYFQGTGAADDSGLPNDRFFAVRPEGSVSTLKIQRTERGDSAVYLCASSLQRDTIYFGEGSWLTVV.

The chain couples TRBV4-1 to TRBJ2-4; D unclear. Trimming pared 4 bases from V and 8 bases from J, leaving 18 bases between. The V gene's germline CDR1 is MGHRA and CDR2 YSYEKL. The length of the CDR3 is 15 residues. CDR3 sequence (DNA): TGCGCCAGCAGCCGCTTTTCAACGCACCAGGACATTCAGTACTTC. This codes for CASSRFSTHQDIQYF.

CDR3 nucleotide sequence: TGCGCCAGCAGCCAGCTCCGGGACAGGGGCTATGGCTACACCTTC. Its protein is CASSQLRDRGYGYTF. The chain employs TRBV4-1 and TRBJ1-2; TRBD1 matches 10 bases. The CDR3 is made up of 15 amino acids. J lost 4 bases, V lost 3 bases, and 5 bases had no gene match. Germline CDR1 reads MGHRA; CDR2 reads YSYEKL.

This chain connects TRBV7-9 to TRBJ1-4; no clear D gene. The CDR3 runs 14 residues. V was pared by 4 bases and J by 0 bases, with 6 bases between. CDR1 is SEHNR and CDR2 is FQNEAQ in the germline V gene (reference sequence). The CDR3 nucleotides read TGTGCCAGCAGCTCCGGGACAACTAATGAAAAACTGTTTTTT. Translated: CASSSGTTNEKLFF.

This clone was counted only a few times. The V call is TRBV2, the J call TRBJ1-6; no definite D call. The CDR3 spans 14 residues. The V gene's germline CDR1 is SNHLY and CDR2 FYNNEI. Between the trimmed V and J ends, which lost 5 bases and 5 bases, there was a span of 10 bases. CDR3 loop: CASSFAGNNSPLHF. The CDR3 nucleotides are TGTGCCAGCAGTTTTGCGGGAAATAATTCACCCCTCCACTTT.

A single count supports this clone. The rearrangement links TRBV12-5 to TRBJ1-3, with D possibly being TRBD1 (6 bases). The germline CDR1 and CDR2 sequences are LGHNT and FRNRAP. The germline V and J ends were trimmed by 6 bases and 0 bases, with 12 bases remaining between them. CDR3 length equals 15 residues. The CDR3, as DNA: TGTGCTAGTGGGGACGACAGGCGCTCTGGAAACACCATATATTTT. This encodes CASGDDRRSGNTIYF.

This clone was picked up a small number of times. The gene calls are TRBV27 and TRBJ1-2; the D gene is possibly TRBD1 (5 bases). This CDR3 has 13 residues. Germline V gene lookup returns CDR1 MNHEY and CDR2 SMNVEV (reference sequence). V shed 6 bases and J shed 7 bases, with 15 bases lying between them. The CDR3 protein is CASRKGAGSGYTF. Here the CDR3 DNA reads TGTGCCAGCAGAAAAGGGGCGGGATCTGGCTACACCTTC.